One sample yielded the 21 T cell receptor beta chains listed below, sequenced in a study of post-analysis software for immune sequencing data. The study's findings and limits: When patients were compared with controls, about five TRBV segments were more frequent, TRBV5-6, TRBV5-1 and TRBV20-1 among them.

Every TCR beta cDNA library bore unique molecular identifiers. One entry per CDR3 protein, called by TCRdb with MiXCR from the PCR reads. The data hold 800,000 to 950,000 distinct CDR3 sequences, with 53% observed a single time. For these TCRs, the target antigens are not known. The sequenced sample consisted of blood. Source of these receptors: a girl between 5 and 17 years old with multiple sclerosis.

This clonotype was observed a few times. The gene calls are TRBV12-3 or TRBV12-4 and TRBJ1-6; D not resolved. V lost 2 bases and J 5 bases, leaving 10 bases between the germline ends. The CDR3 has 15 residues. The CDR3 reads CASSLIARNNSPLHF. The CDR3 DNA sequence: TGTGCCAGCAGTTTAATCGCCAGAAATAATTCACCCCTCCACTTT.

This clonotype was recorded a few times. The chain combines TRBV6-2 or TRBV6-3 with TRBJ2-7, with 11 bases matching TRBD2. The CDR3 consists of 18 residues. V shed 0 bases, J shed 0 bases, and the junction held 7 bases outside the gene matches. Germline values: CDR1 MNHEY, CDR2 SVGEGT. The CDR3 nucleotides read TGTGCCAGCAGTTACTCTCTGGGACTAGCGGCAAGCTCCTACGAGCAGTACTTC. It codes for CASSYSLGLAASSYEQYF.

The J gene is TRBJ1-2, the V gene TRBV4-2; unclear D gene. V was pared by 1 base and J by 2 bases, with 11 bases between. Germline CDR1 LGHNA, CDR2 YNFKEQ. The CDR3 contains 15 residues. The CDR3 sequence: CASSQVEADNYGYTF. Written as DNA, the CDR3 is TGTGCCAGCAGCCAAGTAGAGGCCGACAACTATGGCTACACCTTC.

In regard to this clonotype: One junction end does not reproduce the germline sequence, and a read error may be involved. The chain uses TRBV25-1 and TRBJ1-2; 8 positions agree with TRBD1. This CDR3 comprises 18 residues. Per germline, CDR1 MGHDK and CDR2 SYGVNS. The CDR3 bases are TGTGCCAGCAGTGAATTCTCCGGGACAGGATCTTCTAACCATGGCTACACCTTC. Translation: CASSEFSGTGSSNHGYTF.

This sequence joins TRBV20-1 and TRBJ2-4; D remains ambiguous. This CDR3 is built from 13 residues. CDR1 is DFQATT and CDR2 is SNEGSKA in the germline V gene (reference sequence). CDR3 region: CSSPGPTKNIQYF. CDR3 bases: TGCAGCTCACCTGGGCCCACCAAAAACATTCAGTACTTC.

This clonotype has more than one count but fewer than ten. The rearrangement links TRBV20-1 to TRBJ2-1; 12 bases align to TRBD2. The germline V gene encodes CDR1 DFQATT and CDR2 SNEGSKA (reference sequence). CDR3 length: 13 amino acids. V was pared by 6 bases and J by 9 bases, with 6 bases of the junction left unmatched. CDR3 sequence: CSALAGGPAEQFF. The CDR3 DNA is TGCAGTGCCCTAGCGGGGGGGCCCGCTGAGCAGTTCTTC.

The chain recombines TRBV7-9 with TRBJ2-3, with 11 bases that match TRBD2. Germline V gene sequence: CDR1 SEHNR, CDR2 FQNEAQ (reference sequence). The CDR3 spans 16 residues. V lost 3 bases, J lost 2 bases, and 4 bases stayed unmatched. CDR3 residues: CASSFPGLAATDTQYF. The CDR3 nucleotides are TGTGCCAGCAGCTTCCCGGGACTAGCGGCCACAGATACGCAGTATTTT.

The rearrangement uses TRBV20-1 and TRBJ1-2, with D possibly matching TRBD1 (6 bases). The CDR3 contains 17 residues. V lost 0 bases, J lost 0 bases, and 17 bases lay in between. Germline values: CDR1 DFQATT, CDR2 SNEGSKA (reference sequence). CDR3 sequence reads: CSARDEDSPQANYGYTF. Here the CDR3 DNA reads TGCAGTGCTAGAGATGAGGACAGCCCCCAAGCTAACTATGGCTACACCTTC.

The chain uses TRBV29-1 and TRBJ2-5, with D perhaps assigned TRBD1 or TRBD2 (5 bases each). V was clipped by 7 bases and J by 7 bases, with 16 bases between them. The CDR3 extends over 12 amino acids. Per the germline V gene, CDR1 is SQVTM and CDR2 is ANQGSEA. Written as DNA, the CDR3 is TGCAGCGCCCTGAGAGGGGACGCGACCCAGTACTTC. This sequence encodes CSALRGDATQYF.

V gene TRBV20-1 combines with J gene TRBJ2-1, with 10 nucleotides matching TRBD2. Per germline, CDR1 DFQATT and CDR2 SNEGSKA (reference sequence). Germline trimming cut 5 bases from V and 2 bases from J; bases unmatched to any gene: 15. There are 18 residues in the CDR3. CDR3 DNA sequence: TGCAGTGCTCGATCGGGACTAGCGCCCACTATCCCCTACAATGAGCAGTTCTTC. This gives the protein CSARSGLAPTIPYNEQFF.

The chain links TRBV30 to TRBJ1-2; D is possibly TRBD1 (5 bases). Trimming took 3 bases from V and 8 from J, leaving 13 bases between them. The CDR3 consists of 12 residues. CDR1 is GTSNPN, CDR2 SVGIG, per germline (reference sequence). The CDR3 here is CAWRADSGGYTF. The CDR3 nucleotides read TGTGCCTGGAGGGCCGACAGTGGGGGCTACACCTTC.

Here the CDR3 DNA reads TGTGCAACCCCGGTACGGGAGACCCAGTACTTC. Residues: CATPVRETQYF. This chain uses TRBV7-9 with TRBJ2-5; D is uncertain. CDR1 is SEHNR, CDR2 FQNEAQ, per germline (reference sequence). This CDR3 contains 11 residues. Based on the CDR3 plus reference TRBV7-9 and TRBJ2-5, the full variable domain is DTGVSQNPRHKITKRGQNVTFRCDPISEHNRLYWYRQTLGQGPEFLTYFQNEAQLEKSRLLSDRFSAERPKGSFSTLEIQRTEQGDSAMYLCATPVRETQYFGPGTRLLVL.

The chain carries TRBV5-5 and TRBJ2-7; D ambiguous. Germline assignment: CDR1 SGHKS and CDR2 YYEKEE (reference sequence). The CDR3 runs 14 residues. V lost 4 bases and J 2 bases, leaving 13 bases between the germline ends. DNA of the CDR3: TGTGCCAGCAGCCCAGGCAGCCAGACCTACGAGCAGTACTTC. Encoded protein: CASSPGSQTYEQYF.

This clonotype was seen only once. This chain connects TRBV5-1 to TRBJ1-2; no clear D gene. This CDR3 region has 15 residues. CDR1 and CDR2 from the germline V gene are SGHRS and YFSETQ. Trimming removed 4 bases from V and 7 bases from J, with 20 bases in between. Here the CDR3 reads CASSAGRGSLTGYTF. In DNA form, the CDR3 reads TGCGCCAGCAGCGCAGGACGGGGAAGTCTCACTGGCTACACCTTC.

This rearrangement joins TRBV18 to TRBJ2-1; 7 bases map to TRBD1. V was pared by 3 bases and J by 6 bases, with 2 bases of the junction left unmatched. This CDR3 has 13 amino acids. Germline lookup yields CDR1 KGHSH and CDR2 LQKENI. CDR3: CASSPGQSNEQFF. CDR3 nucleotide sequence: TGTGCCAGCTCACCGGGACAGAGCAATGAGCAGTTCTTC. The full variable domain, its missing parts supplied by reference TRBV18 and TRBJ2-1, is NAGVMQNPRHLVRRRGQEARLRCSPMKGHSHVYWYRQLPEEGLKFMVYLQKENIIDESGMPKERFSAEFPKEGPSILRIQQVVRGDSAAYFCASSPGQSNEQFFGPGTRLTVL.

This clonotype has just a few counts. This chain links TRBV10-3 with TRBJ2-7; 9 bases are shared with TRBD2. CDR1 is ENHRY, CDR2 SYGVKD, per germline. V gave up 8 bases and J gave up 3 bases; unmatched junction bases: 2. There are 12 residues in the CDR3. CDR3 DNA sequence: TGTGCCATCGGTAGCGGGAGCTACGAGCAGTACTTC. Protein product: CAIGSGSYEQYF.

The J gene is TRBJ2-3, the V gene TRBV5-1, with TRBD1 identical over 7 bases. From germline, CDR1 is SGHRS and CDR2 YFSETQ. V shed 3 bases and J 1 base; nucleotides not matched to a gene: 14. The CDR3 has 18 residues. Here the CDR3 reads CASSSRHSGQPRTDTQYF. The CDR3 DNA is TGCGCCAGCAGCTCCAGGCACTCGGGACAGCCGCGCACAGATACGCAGTATTTT.

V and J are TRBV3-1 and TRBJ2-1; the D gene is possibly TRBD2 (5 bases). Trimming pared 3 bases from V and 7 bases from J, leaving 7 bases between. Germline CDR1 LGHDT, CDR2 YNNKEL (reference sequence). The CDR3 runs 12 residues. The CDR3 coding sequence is TGTGCCAGCAGCCACGGGAAGAATGAGCAGTTCTTC. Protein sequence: CASSHGKNEQFF.

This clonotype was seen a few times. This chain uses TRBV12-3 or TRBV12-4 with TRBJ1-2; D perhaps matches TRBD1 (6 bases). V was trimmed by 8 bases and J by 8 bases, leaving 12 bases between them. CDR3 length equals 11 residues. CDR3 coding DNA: TGTGCCAGCGTCGGGGGCCGGGGCTACACCTTC. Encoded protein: CASVGGRGYTF.

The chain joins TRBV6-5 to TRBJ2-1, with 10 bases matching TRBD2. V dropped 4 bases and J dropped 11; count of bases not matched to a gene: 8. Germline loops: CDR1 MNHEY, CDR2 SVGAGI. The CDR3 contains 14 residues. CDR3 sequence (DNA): TGTGCCAGCAGTTTTCAGCGGGGGGGCCTGAAGCAGTTCTTC. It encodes CASSFQRGGLKQFF.

The DNA for the CDR3 is TGCAGCGTTGACACTGAAGCTTTCTTT. Translating it yields CSVDTEAFF. The V call is TRBV29-1, the J call TRBJ1-1, with D unresolved. The germline gives CDR1 SQVTM, CDR2 ANQGSEA. The V and J ends lost 3 bases and 4 bases respectively, with 0 bases between them. CDR3 length: 9 amino acids. Complete variable domain (other parts from reference TRBV29-1 and TRBJ1-1): SAVISQKPSRDICQRGTSLTIQCQVDSQVTMMFWYRQQPGQSLTLIATANQGSEATYESGFVIDKFPISRPNLTFSTLTVSNMSPEDSSIYLCSVDTEAFFGQGTRLTVV.